This TCR beta chain comes out of a study of cytomegalovirus exposure and HLA in healthy donors. Study-level points and caveats: In an earlier analysis, in under 700 donors, most V segments appeared productive either ~90% or ~30% of the time. The only immune exposure information that was available was CMV serostatus.

Turning to this clone: Its antigen is still unknown.

PCR primers comprised 60 Vbeta and 13 Jbeta primers. Measured with immunoSEQ multiplex PCR; TCRdb has only the in-frame clones, and not every one. Here the sample spans some 190,000 clones, around 88% being singletons. V shed 3 bases, J shed 3 bases, and the junction held 8 bases outside the gene matches. CDR3 length: 15 residues. Germline values: CDR1 SQVTM, CDR2 ANQGSEA. Sequencing was carried out using PBMCs. The receptor comes from a woman aged 25 to 45 in good health and CMV-seronegative. The V gene is TRBV29-1, the J gene TRBJ2-1; 7 bases are shared with TRBD2. The CDR3: CSVDGERGGYNEQFF. Written as DNA, the CDR3 is TGCAGCGTTGACGGGGAGCGGGGAGGCTACAATGAGCAGTTCTTC.